The 11 T cell receptor beta chains reported below all come from one sample, sequenced in a study of blood T cell repertoires in COVID-19. Produced via immunoSEQ multiplex PCR; TCRdb's table is partial and in-frame only. The sample holds a few hundred thousand clones, around 91% seen once. What was sequenced was peripheral blood. These TCRs come from a woman aged 55 to 70 with acute or convalescent COVID-19.

The V and J genes are TRBV21-1 and TRBJ2-1; the D segment call TRBD1 is taken from the table without a DNA check. TRBV21-1 is a listed pseudogene. This CDR3 spans 17 amino acids. This chain's CDR3 is CASSACVRRDRYNEQFF. The DNA for the CDR3 is TGTGCCAGCAGCGCCTGCGTTCGACGGGACAGGTACAATGAGCAGTTCTTC.

The genes are TRBV9 and TRBJ2-2, with 8 bases lining up with TRBD2. V gave up 0 bases and J gave up 3 bases; unmatched junction bases: 10. The V gene's germline CDR1 is SGDLS and CDR2 YYNGEE. The CDR3 covers 18 residues. CDR3 coding DNA: TGTGCCAGCAGCGTAGCCCGGGGCGGGGGGCGTCACACCGGGGAGCTGTTTTTT. Its translation: CASSVARGGGRHTGELFF.

This rearrangement joins TRBV7-2 to TRBJ2-7, with no clear D. Germline V gene lookup returns CDR1 SGHTA and CDR2 FQGNSA. The CDR3 has 15 residues. Trimming stripped 2 bases from V and 0 bases from J, with 11 bases between. The DNA for the CDR3 is TGTGCCAGCAGCTTATTGCTAACGAGCTCCTACGAGCAGTACTTC. Translated, it gives CASSLLLTSSYEQYF.

The J gene is TRBJ2-7, the V gene TRBV18; D is perhaps TRBD1 (5 bases). V was cut by 3 bases and J by 2 bases, with 11 bases left in between. The CDR3 covers 14 residues. Germline V gene sequence: CDR1 KGHSH, CDR2 LQKENI. This CDR3 reads CASSPLDSAYEQYF. Here the CDR3 DNA reads TGTGCCAGCTCACCTTTAGACAGCGCCTACGAGCAGTACTTC.

J is TRBJ2-1 and V is TRBV4-2; TRBD2 matches 8 bases. The length of the CDR3 is 15 residues. Trimming cost V 3 bases and J 8 bases; bases outside gene matches: 9. CDR1 and CDR2 (germline): LGHNA, YNFKEQ. The CDR3 nucleotides read TGTGCCAGCAGCCAGGGTACGGGAGGGCGAGATGAGCAGTTCTTC. Amino acids: CASSQGTGGRDEQFF.

A note on this clone: The junction and the germline gene differ at one end; a read error may be behind it. The rearrangement links TRBV7-2 to TRBJ1-1; 8 nucleotides agree with TRBD1. Germline CDR1 reads SGHTA; CDR2 reads FQGNSA. The CDR3 is 12 amino acids. CDR3 protein: CASSLAPDRAEF. CDR3 nucleotides: TGTGCCAGCAGCTTAGCCCCGGACAGGGCGGAATTT.

The rearrangement joins TRBV28 to TRBJ1-1, with unresolved D. The CDR3 spans 17 residues. V was trimmed by 5 bases and J by 3 bases, leaving 22 bases between them. Per germline, CDR1 MDHEN and CDR2 SYDVKM. CDR3: CASSLEKTGSSYTEAFF. The DNA for the CDR3 is TGTGCCAGCAGTCTAGAAAAGACCGGGTCGTCATACACTGAAGCTTTCTTT.

The V and J genes are TRBV5-1 and TRBJ2-7, with 14 bases that match TRBD2. There are 15 residues in the CDR3. Trimming took 6 bases from V and 6 from J; bases not matched to a gene: 8. Germline V gene sequence: CDR1 SGHRS, CDR2 YFSETQ. The CDR3 sequence: CASTRTSGRFGEQYF. For the CDR3, the DNA is TGCGCCAGCACAAGGACTAGCGGGAGGTTCGGCGAGCAGTACTTC. The full variable domain, completed using reference TRBV5-1 and TRBJ2-7, is KAGVTQTPRYLIKTRGQQVTLSCSPISGHRSVSWYQQTPGQGLQFLFEYFSETQRNKGNFPGRFSGRQFSNSRSEMNVSTLELGDSALYLCASTRTSGRFGEQYFGPGTRLTVT.

The chain is built from TRBV11-2 and TRBJ2-5, with TRBD1 matching over 10 bases. CDR3 length: 16 amino acids. With V trimmed by 4 bases and J by 5 bases, 10 bases remained unmatched. Germline CDR1 and CDR2: SGHAT and FQNNGV. The CDR3 DNA reads as TGTGCCAGCAGCTCCCGGCCGGGACAGGGGTCCGAGACCCAGTACTTC. This translates into CASSSRPGQGSETQYF.

This clone was seen only once. The chain couples TRBV5-8 to TRBJ2-3; 9 bases fit TRBD2. V lost 4 bases, J lost 2 bases, and 8 bases stayed unmatched. Germline-derived CDR1 and CDR2 are SGHTS and YDEGEE. The CDR3 consists of 16 residues. The DNA of the CDR3 is TGTGCCAGCAGCCCCTTGCTAGCGGGGAACACAGATACGCAGTATTTT. Protein sequence: CASSPLLAGNTDTQYF.

V gene TRBV3-1 (or the pseudogene TRBV3-2) combines with J gene TRBJ1-4; no firm D call. The CDR3 consists of 16 residues. V was clipped by 1 base and J by 0 bases, with 9 bases between them. Germline V gene sequence: CDR1 LGHDT, CDR2 YNNKEL (reference sequence). Here the CDR3 reads CASSQGRSSTNEKLFF. CDR3 DNA: TGTGCCAGCAGCCAAGGACGGAGTTCAACTAATGAAAAACTGTTTTTT.